This TCR beta chain was captured by sequencing in a study of blood T cell repertoires in COVID-19. Repertoires were generated with immunoSEQ multiplex PCR, while TCRdb's copy carries only in-frame clones and drops some. Of 150,000 to 200,000 clones in the sample, 80% to 90% were seen once. The CDR3 spans 14 residues. V lost 3 bases and J 4 bases, leaving 13 bases between the germline ends. Germline CDR1 and CDR2: MGHDK and SYGVNS. The sequence was obtained from a woman aged 80 or older with acute or convalescent COVID-19. This chain links TRBV25-1 with TRBJ2-7, with a tentative D call TRBD1 (6 bases). Sequencing input: peripheral blood. The CDR3 bases are TGTGCCAGCAGTGACCCCCAGGGGTCATACGAGCAGTACTTC. It encodes CASSDPQGSYEQYF.